This T cell receptor (beta chain) originates from a study of blood T cell repertoires in COVID-19. TCRdb keeps only in-frame clones here, not all; method: immunoSEQ multiplex PCR. The top ten hold around 2.3% of the sample, which has 100,000 to 150,000 clones, about 86% seen once. Grouping used clinical history reported by participants in a survey and questionnaire. Donors of Cohort 3 who recovered were those that had two negative PCRs, clearance, or symptom resolution. The ends were cut back, 5 bases at V and 2 bases at J, with 13 bases in the middle. The germline CDR1 and CDR2 sequences are SEHNR and FQNEAQ (reference sequence). This CDR3 is 14 amino acids long.

The source is a woman aged 45-60 years who had recovered from COVID-19. Sequencing input: PBMCs or T cells enriched from blood (not recorded which). The chain uses TRBV7-9 and TRBJ2-7; D unclear. The CDR3, as DNA: TGTGCCAGCAGCCCCCGGGTTCAAACCTACGAGCAGTACTTC. The encoded protein is CASSPRVQTYEQYF.